This entry lists 20 T cell receptor beta chains sequenced from one sample in a study of graft-versus-host responses after intestinal transplantation. TCRdb's table, derived via immunoSEQ multiplex PCR, lists solely in-frame clones and lacks some. The data show just under 20,000 clones, with approximately 70% seen just once and approximately 8% held by the top ten. Intraepithelial plus lamina propria lymphocytes were released by processing graft tissue. The sequencing here drew on ileum tissue, taken around 20 days after intestinal transplant. The receptors shown here come from a human patient who received an intestinal transplant, so some T cells may come from the graft donor.

This chain links TRBV4-1 with TRBJ1-5; 11 nucleotides match TRBD1. The CDR3 sequence is 18 residues long. Germline CDR1 and CDR2: MGHRA and YSYEKL. The V and J ends lost 2 bases and 4 bases, in that order; junction bases with no gene match: 10. In DNA, the CDR3 is TGCGCCAGCAGCCAAATTAGGACAGGGGGCTTAAATAATCAGCCCCAGCATTTT. Encoded protein: CASSQIRTGGLNNQPQHF.

The chain recombines TRBV27 with TRBJ2-7, with 8 nucleotides matching TRBD1. The CDR3 covers 13 residues. CDR1 and CDR2 (germline): MNHEY, SMNVEV (reference sequence). Trimming took 2 bases from V and 3 from J; bases not matched to a gene: 0. The CDR3 DNA follows: TGTGCCAGCAGTTTAGGGACAGGCTACGAGCAGTACTTC. Its translation is CASSLGTGYEQYF.

The rearrangement uses TRBV5-4 and TRBJ1-2, with 7 nucleotides matching TRBD1. The CDR3 runs to 17 residues. Germline V gene sequence: CDR1 SGHNT, CDR2 YYREEE (reference sequence). J was trimmed by 0 bases and V by 2 bases; bases with no gene match: 10. In nucleotides, the CDR3 is TGTGCCAGCAGCTTAAGCCCGGGGCAGGGGGCTAACTATGGCTACACCTTC. Residues: CASSLSPGQGANYGYTF. Full variable domain (outside the CDR3, taken from reference TRBV5-4 and TRBJ1-2): ETGVTQSPTHLIKTRGQQVTLRCSSQSGHNTVSWYQQALGQGPQFIFQYYREEENGRGNFPPRFSGLQFPNYSSELNVNALELDDSALYLCASSLSPGQGANYGYTFGSGTRLTVV.

The chain uses TRBV7-9 and TRBJ1-2, with 7 nucleotides matching TRBD1. The junction had 3 bases not matched to a gene; V was cut back by 1 base and J by 4 bases. The CDR3 runs 14 residues. The germline V gene has CDR1 SEHNR and CDR2 FQNEAQ (reference sequence). Here the CDR3 reads CASSLEGAIYGYTF. The CDR3 DNA sequence: TGTGCCAGCAGCTTAGAGGGGGCGATCTATGGCTACACCTTC.

This chain uses TRBV14 with TRBJ2-7; a weak D match, TRBD2 (6 bases). Trimming removed 8 bases from V and 9 bases from J, with 23 bases in between. The CDR3 covers 14 residues. Looked up from germline, CDR1 is SGHDN and CDR2 is FVKESK. In nucleotides, the CDR3 is TGTGCCAGCTCTCCTGGGGGGATTCGGTATGTGCAGTACTTC. Translation gives CASSPGGIRYVQYF.

This chain connects TRBV19 to TRBJ1-1; 10 bases are a match to TRBD1. CDR1 is LNHDA and CDR2 is SQIVND in the germline V gene (reference sequence). With 9 bases clipped from V and 10 bases from J, the junction kept 2 bases outside the gene matches. The CDR3 loop spans 10 amino acids. CDR3 residues: CASGQGGAFF. CDR3 DNA: TGTGCCAGCGGACAGGGGGGAGCTTTCTTT.

The gene calls are TRBV7-8 and TRBJ2-7, with 11 bases aligning to TRBD2. After removal of 1 base from V and 1 base from J, the junction contained 9 bases not matched to a gene. CDR3 length: 18 residues. Per germline, CDR1 SGHVS and CDR2 FQNEAQ. The CDR3 is CASSLGPTSGGWSYEQYF. The DNA for the CDR3 is TGTGCCAGCAGCTTAGGCCCTACTAGCGGGGGATGGTCCTACGAGCAGTACTTC.

The chain couples TRBV7-6 to TRBJ1-2; weak D call: TRBD1 (6 bases). V was clipped by 3 bases and J by 4 bases, with 12 bases between them. Germline V CDR1 and CDR2: SGHVS, FNYEAQ. This CDR3 contains 14 residues. The CDR3 DNA reads as TGTGCCAGCAGCTTGGCGGACAGAACCTATGGCTACACCTTC. Translating it yields CASSLADRTYGYTF.

This chain joins TRBV5-1 and TRBJ2-7; D gene uncertain. Trimming left V 0 bases short and J 3 bases short, with 10 bases between. Germline loops: CDR1 SGHRS, CDR2 YFSETQ. The CDR3 is 14 amino acids. The CDR3 loop reads CASSLELEYYEQYF. Written as DNA, the CDR3 is TGCGCCAGCAGCTTGGAGCTAGAATACTACGAGCAGTACTTC.

This chain links TRBV4-3 with TRBJ1-6; D is unclear. The CDR3 loop spans 14 amino acids. Deletions cut 4 bases from V and 3 bases from J, with 7 bases between. CDR1 and CDR2 (germline): LGHNA, YSLEER. This chain's CDR3 is CASSPGGYNSPLHF. The CDR3 DNA reads as TGCGCCAGCAGCCCGGGAGGCTATAATTCACCCCTCCACTTT.

The J gene is TRBJ2-1, the V gene TRBV4-3; TRBD2 is a possible D gene (5 bases). Germline-derived CDR1 and CDR2 are LGHNA and YSLEER. The CDR3 sequence is 14 residues long. The V end was cut by 0 bases, the J end by 10 bases, with 13 bases between. In nucleotides, the CDR3 is TGCGCCAGCAGCCAAGATCTGCGGCCGGGAGAGCAGTTCTTC. This encodes CASSQDLRPGEQFF.

V usage is TRBV19 and J usage is TRBJ1-1; D might be TRBD1 (5 bases). Germline CDR1 reads LNHDA; CDR2 reads SQIVND (reference sequence). V lost 6 bases, J lost 2 bases, and 10 bases lay in between. The CDR3 contains 13 residues. In DNA form, the CDR3 reads TGTGCCAGTAGCTGGGGGGGAAACACTGAAGCTTTCTTT. Its translation: CASSWGGNTEAFF.

The V and J genes are TRBV19 and TRBJ1-5, with TRBD1 as a possible D gene (6 bases). The germline gives CDR1 LNHDA, CDR2 SQIVND (reference sequence). The length of the CDR3 is 16 residues. V was pared by 6 bases and J by 3 bases, with 18 bases between. This chain's CDR3 is CASSRIFQGLNQPQHF. The CDR3 nucleotides are TGTGCCAGTAGCCGAATATTTCAGGGGCTCAATCAGCCCCAGCATTTT.

This chain joins TRBV10-2 and TRBJ2-1; TRBD2 aligns across 9 bases. Trimming cost V 2 bases and J 9 bases; bases outside gene matches: 11. The CDR3 has 16 amino acids. CDR1 and CDR2 (germline): WSHSY, SAAADI. CDR3 coding DNA: TGCGCCAGCAGTGAGCTCTGGCGGGAGGGCCGTGGTGAGCAGTTCTTC. The encoded protein is CASSELWREGRGEQFF.

This clone appeared a single time. The rearrangement uses TRBV5-4 and TRBJ1-2; tentatively, D is TRBD1 (6 bases). V shed 5 bases and J shed 4 bases, with 12 bases lying between them. Per germline, CDR1 SGHNT and CDR2 YYREEE (reference sequence). There are 13 residues in the CDR3. The CDR3 DNA is TGTGCCAGCAGTCTTGGACAGCGCTATGGCTACACCTTC. Encoded protein: CASSLGQRYGYTF.

J is TRBJ2-7 and V is TRBV6-6; TRBD2 is a possible D gene (6 bases). CDR1 MNHNY and CDR2 SVGAGI come from the germline V gene (reference sequence). This CDR3 region has 14 residues. V lost 2 bases to trimming and J lost 6 bases, with 14 bases between them. The CDR3 bases are TGTGCCAGCAGTTACCTGCTCGGAGGGGTCGAGCAGTACTTC. As protein: CASSYLLGGVEQYF.

The chain carries TRBV6-1 and TRBJ2-5; D gene ambiguous. V was clipped by 2 bases and J by 2 bases, with 9 bases between them. This CDR3 spans 14 amino acids. Germline CDR1 MNHNS, CDR2 SASEGT. The CDR3 here is CASSEITTQETQYF. CDR3 nucleotides: TGTGCCAGCAGTGAAATTACTACTCAAGAGACCCAGTACTTC.

J is TRBJ1-4 and V is TRBV15; 7 nucleotides align to TRBD1. This CDR3 contains 15 residues. V shed 0 bases and J 6 bases; nucleotides not matched to a gene: 4. Per germline, CDR1 LNHNV and CDR2 YYDKDF (reference sequence). CDR3 bases: TGTGCCACCAGCAGAGATCCAGGGGGAGATGAAAAACTGTTTTTT. It is translated as CATSRDPGGDEKLFF.

To note about this clone: A read error may produce the germline difference seen at one junction end. The V and J genes are TRBV7-7 and TRBJ2-1, with D tentatively TRBD1 (5 bases). CDR1 and CDR2 from the germline V gene are SSHAT and FNYEAQ (reference sequence). The CDR3 runs 16 residues. The CDR3 coding sequence is TGTGCTAGCAGCCGACGGTGTCAGGGCCCCTACAATGAGCAGTTCTTC. It codes for CASSRRCQGPYNEQFF. The complete variable domain, with remaining parts taken from reference TRBV7-7 and TRBJ2-1, reads GAGVSQSPRYKVTKRGQDVTLRCDPISSHATLYWYQQALGQGPEFLTYFNYEAQPDKSGLPSDRFSAERPEGSISTLTIQRTEQRDSAMYRCASSRRCQGPYNEQFFGPGTRLTVL.

This chain links TRBV29-1 with TRBJ2-3; D is possibly TRBD1 (6 bases). Deletions cut 6 bases from V and 3 bases from J, with 16 bases between. This CDR3 is built from 14 residues. Germline V gene sequence: CDR1 SQVTM, CDR2 ANQGSEA. As DNA, the CDR3 is TGCAGCGTGCACAGGGATGTATGGACAGATACGCAGTATTTT. It is translated as CSVHRDVWTDTQYF.